Following are 6 T cell receptor beta chains from one sample sequenced in a study of blood T cells in healthy people across ages (dated by TCRdb to the mid-2010s). Receptor libraries were prepared by 5' RACE. Sequencing used an Illumina HiSeq 2500. A second about 7 to 11 cycle PCR used a sample-barcoded 5' primer and a J-beta primer mix. The raw public data were reprocessed by TCRdb itself: fastp quality trimming at Q25, MiXCR clonotype calling, in-frame beta chains only. Every entry covers one CDR3 protein and lists the most common genes and DNA from its rows. Counted in this sample were about 650,000 distinct CDR3 sequences; about a third of them appeared once. 15% of the sample goes to the ten largest clones. Sequencing was done on a sample of blood. The receptors were gathered from an elderly woman in good health. Donor details come from another sample of the same person, matched by shared clones.

This clonotype has a count of ten or more. The chain is built from TRBV7-2 and TRBJ2-1; maybe TRBD1 (6 bases). The ends were cut back, 5 bases at V and 2 bases at J, with 13 bases in the middle. The germline V gene has CDR1 SGHTA and CDR2 FQGNSA. The CDR3 is 15 residues long. CDR3 DNA sequence: TGTGCCAGCAGCCCAAGCGAGGGGGCCTACAATGAGCAGTTCTTC. Translating it yields CASSPSEGAYNEQFF.

This clonotype was seen ten or more times. This chain joins TRBV29-1 and TRBJ2-5; 10 bases line up with TRBD1. CDR3 length: 13 amino acids. After removal of 4 bases from V and 5 bases from J, the junction contained 4 bases not matched to a gene. Germline CDR1 is SQVTM and CDR2 is ANQGSEA. The chain's CDR3 is CSVGQGAWETQYF. The CDR3 DNA follows: TGCAGCGTTGGACAGGGGGCTTGGGAGACCCAGTACTTC. The full variable domain, rest sourced from reference TRBV29-1 and TRBJ2-5, is SAVISQKPSRDICQRGTSLTIQCQVDSQVTMMFWYRQQPGQSLTLIATANQGSEATYESGFVIDKFPISRPNLTFSTLTVSNMSPEDSSIYLCSVGQGAWETQYFGPGTRLLVL.

In its sample, this clonotype was seen many times. The genes are TRBV28 and TRBJ2-5, with 9 bases that match TRBD2. Trimming cost V 6 bases and J 5 bases; bases outside gene matches: 7. Germline loops: CDR1 MDHEN, CDR2 SYDVKM. This CDR3 comprises 14 residues. The CDR3 nucleotides are TGTGCCAGCAGAGGCGGGGGGGCGGGGGAGACCCAGTACTTC. It translates to CASRGGGAGETQYF.

This clonotype was observed at least ten times. The chain recombines TRBV6-6 with TRBJ2-7; a weak D match, TRBD1 (6 bases). The germline V gene encodes CDR1 MNHNY and CDR2 SVGAGI (reference sequence). The CDR3 is 16 residues long. The V and J ends lost 3 bases and 2 bases respectively, with 17 bases between them. For the CDR3, the DNA is TGTGCCAGCAGTTATTCTTGGGACACTCAGACCTACGAGCAGTACTTC. This encodes CASSYSWDTQTYEQYF.

This clonotype was detected many times. The rearrangement uses TRBV10-3 and TRBJ1-2; D call uncertain. V was trimmed by 0 bases and J by 5 bases, leaving 10 bases between them. Germline loops: CDR1 ENHRY, CDR2 SYGVKD. The CDR3 spans 14 residues. CDR3 nucleotides: TGTGCCATCAGTGAGTCTTCCGGATTTTATGGCTACACCTTC. The encoded protein is CAISESSGFYGYTF.

As to this clonotype: A much larger clonotype is one base distant, so this may be a read error. V gene TRBV6-5 combines with J gene TRBJ2-1; D is perhaps TRBD1 or TRBD2 (7 bases each). The J call may be wrong; the DNA end is better matched by TRBJ2-7. In germline, CDR1 is MNHEY, CDR2 SVGAGI. This CDR3 has 15 residues. The CDR3 coding sequence is TGTGCCAGCAGAAACGGGGGGACAGATTACAATGAGCAGTACTTC. This sequence encodes CASRNGGTDYNEQYF.